This TCR beta chain comes out of a study of PD-L1 blockade in urothelial cancer. Method: immunoSEQ multiplex PCR; TCRdb's copy keeps in-frame clones and lacks some. The sample records tens of thousands of clones, around 76% being singletons. Germline assignment: CDR1 LGHNA and CDR2 YNFKEQ. The CDR3 extends over 14 amino acids. J gave up 5 bases and V 2 bases, and 5 bases lay outside the gene matches. This sequence originates from a man aged 65-85 years with urothelial cancer. The sequenced sample was PBMCs, obtained around atezolizumab (anti-PD-L1) treatment. The gene calls are TRBV4-2 and TRBJ2-5, with TRBD2 matching 7 bases. CDR3 protein: CASSQTRGSETQYF. CDR3 bases: TGTGCCAGCAGCCAAACGCGGGGGTCGGAGACCCAGTACTTC.